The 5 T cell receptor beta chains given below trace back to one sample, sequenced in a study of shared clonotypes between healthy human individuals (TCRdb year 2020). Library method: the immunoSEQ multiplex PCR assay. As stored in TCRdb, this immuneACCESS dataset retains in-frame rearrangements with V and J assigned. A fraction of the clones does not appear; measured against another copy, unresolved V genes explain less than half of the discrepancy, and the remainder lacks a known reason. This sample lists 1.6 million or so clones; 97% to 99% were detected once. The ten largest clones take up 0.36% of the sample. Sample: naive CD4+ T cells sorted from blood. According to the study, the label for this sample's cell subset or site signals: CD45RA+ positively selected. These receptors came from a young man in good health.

The CDR3 is CASSQQGPETQYF. The CDR3 DNA reads TGTGCCAGCAGCCAACAGGGTCCAGAGACCCAGTACTTC. The chain uses TRBV11-2 and TRBJ2-5, with a weak D call TRBD1 (6 bases). Between the trimmed V and J ends, which lost 5 bases and 4 bases, there was a span of 11 bases. Germline CDR1 reads SGHAT; CDR2 reads FQNNGV. CDR3 size: 13 residues.

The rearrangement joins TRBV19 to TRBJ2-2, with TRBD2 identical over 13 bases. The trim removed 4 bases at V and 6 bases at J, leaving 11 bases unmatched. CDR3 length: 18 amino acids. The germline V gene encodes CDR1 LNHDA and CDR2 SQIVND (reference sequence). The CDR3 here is CASSRDIGLAGVPGELFF. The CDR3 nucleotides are TGTGCCAGTAGTAGGGACATAGGACTAGCGGGAGTGCCCGGGGAGCTGTTTTTT.

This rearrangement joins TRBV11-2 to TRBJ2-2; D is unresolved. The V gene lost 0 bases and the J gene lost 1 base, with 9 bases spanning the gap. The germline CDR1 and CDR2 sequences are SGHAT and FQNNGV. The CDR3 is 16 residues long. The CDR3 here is CASSLDRPMNTGELFF. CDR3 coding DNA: TGTGCCAGCAGCTTAGATCGGCCCATGAACACCGGGGAGCTGTTTTTT.

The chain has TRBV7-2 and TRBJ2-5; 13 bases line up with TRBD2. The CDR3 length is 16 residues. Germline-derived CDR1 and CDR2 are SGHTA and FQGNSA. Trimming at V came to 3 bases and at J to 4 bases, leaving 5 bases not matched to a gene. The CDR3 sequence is CASSLSGTSGTETQYF. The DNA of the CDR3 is TGTGCCAGCAGCTTGTCCGGGACTAGCGGGACAGAGACCCAGTACTTC.

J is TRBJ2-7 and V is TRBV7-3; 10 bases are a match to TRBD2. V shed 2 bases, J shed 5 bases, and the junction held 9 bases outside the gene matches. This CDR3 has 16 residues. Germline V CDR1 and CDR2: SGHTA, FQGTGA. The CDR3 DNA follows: TGTGCCAGCAGCTTAGCGGCTAGCGGGAGATATGACGAGCAGTACTTC. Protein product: CASSLAASGRYDEQYF. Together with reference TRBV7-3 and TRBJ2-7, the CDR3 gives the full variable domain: GAGVSQTPSNKVTEKGKYVELRCDPISGHTALYWYRQSLGQGPEFLIYFQGTGAADDSGLPNDRFFAVRPEGSVSTLKIQRTERGDSAVYLCASSLAASGRYDEQYFGPGTRLTVT.